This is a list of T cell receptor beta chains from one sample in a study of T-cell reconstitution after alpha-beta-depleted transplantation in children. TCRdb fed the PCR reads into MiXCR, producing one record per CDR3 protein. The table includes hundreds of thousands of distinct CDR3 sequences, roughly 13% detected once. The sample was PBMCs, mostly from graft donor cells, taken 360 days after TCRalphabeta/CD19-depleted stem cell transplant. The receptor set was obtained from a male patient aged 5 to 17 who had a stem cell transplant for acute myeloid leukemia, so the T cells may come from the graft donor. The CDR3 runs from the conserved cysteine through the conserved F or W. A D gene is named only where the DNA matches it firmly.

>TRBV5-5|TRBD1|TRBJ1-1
CASSLEDRVEAFF
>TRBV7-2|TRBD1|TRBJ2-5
CASSLAGTGWETQYF
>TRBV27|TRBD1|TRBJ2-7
CASSSFGQGVIHEQYF
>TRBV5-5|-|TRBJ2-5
CASSPAEGWETQYF
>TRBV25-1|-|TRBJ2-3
CASSGLRYTDTQYF
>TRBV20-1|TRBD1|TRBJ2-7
CSARRTGQGGEQYF
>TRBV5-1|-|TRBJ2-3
CAKQVRDAGPCTDTQYF
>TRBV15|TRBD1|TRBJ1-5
CATSRDSTGDFQPQHF
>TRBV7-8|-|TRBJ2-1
CASSSHAGSSYNEQFF
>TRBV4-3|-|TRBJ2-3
CASSPRGGGAYITDTQYF
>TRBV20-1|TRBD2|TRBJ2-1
CSASIPGTRNEQFF
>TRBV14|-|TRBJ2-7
CASSRDYWGWEQYF
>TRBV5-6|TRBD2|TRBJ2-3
CASSLARLAGGTDTQYF
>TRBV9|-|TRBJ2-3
CASSVAGTRSTDTQYF
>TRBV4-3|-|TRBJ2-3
CASSQDRQTVQSTDTQYF